The entry that follows covers one TCR beta chain sequence. This clonotype was observed a handful of times. What this receptor recognizes is not known. Nothing much larger sits one base from this clone, and base qualities are not available. These data are taken from a study of tumor-infiltrating lymphocytes in primary liver carcinoma (dated by TCRdb to between 2016 and 2019). Regarding the research as a whole: Of the five patients, three men and two women aged 30 to 69 years, four had hepatocellular carcinoma and one had combined HCC and intrahepatic cholangiocarcinoma. Across five regions of each liver tumor, along with adjacent normal tissue and blood, the study brought together TCRbeta repertoire sequencing, expression microarrays and whole-exome sequencing. Repertoires from technical replicates were highly reproducible, with mean shared-clone rates around 0.89 and correlation coefficients above 0.95. To link TCRbeta repertoire diversity to the local molecular phenotype, the approximately 23 tumor region samples were profiled with Agilent mRNA microarrays. The five patients had tumors staged T1-T3 N0M0, with maximum diameters ranging from about 4 to 11 cm. Each sample produced about 3.5 to 7.13 million productive TCRbeta reads, and read depth showed no significant difference between tissue types. TCRbeta repertoire sequencing covered 35 or so specimens from 5 patients: around 25 tumor regions, 5 adjacent noncancerous liver tissues and 5 peripheral blood samples.

TCRbeta-specific cDNA was reverse-transcribed from roughly 500 ng total RNA using a constant-region primer and ProtoScript II reverse transcriptase. TCRbeta libraries were built with three nested multiplex PCR rounds, a slightly modified ARM-PCR procedure. Each of the first two PCR rounds ran for around 10 cycles using multiplex TRBV1-TRBV30 forward primers together with a Cbeta reverse primer. A final 25-cycle PCR with Deep VentR polymerase added sample barcodes and Illumina adapters. Before sequencing, amplicons of 200-500 bp were gel-purified using a QIAquick gel extraction kit. TCRbeta amplicons were sequenced on an Illumina HiSeq 2500 with 250-bp paired-end reads. Per the original workflow: Trimmomatic v0.33 was used to quality-trim the reads, and FLASH v1.2.11 was used to merge paired reads so that full CDR3 sequences could be recovered. V, D and J germline segments were assigned to the rearranged TCRbeta sequences by MiGEC v1.2.1b. Clonotype statistics, along with Shannon-Wiener diversity indices, were calculated using VDJtools v1.0.0. Except for diversity analysis, only the 250 most abundant clonotypes of each sample were used in subsequent analyses to reduce sampling bias. TCRdb reanalyzed the raw reads on its own, using fastp at Q25 for trimming and MiXCR for clone calling, and kept in-frame beta chains. Merged by CDR3 protein, the rows form single entries marked with the most common genes and DNA. V and J calls and clone size were set by TCRdb, not the authors. The sample table records approximately 73,000 distinct CDR3 sequences; 70% to 80% of these occur just once. Jointly, the top ten make up roughly 15% of the sample.

Germline trimming amounts to 4 bases on V and 7 bases on J, with 12 as the count of junction bases outside the gene matches. Reading the germline V gene gives CDR1 SGHRS and CDR2 YFSETQ. Taken from cysteine to phenylalanine, the CDR3 has 16 residues. The read is trimmed to its CDR3 DNA, 48 bases read in frame from base 1. Findings and caveats that apply to the study as a whole: Just about 7-25% of top clones turned up in all five regions of a tumor, which suggests spatial heterogeneity among tumor-infiltrating T cells. Comparison of CD4+ and CD8+ T cell repertoires was precluded by the use of bulk unsorted samples. A significantly larger repertoire fraction was made up by the top 250 clones in tumors than in blood (p = 0.039). Only a few patients were included in the study, and the authors note that the findings should be validated in a larger study. Only the TCR beta chain was sequenced, so true repertoire diversity is likely underestimated because unpaired alpha chains were not captured. Repertoire overlap was found to be higher between tumor regions (mean approximately 35%) than between tumor-adjacent (approximately 17%) or tumor-blood (about 15%) pairs, consistent with antigen-driven expansion.

Total RNA and DNA were co-extracted from 20-30 mg of bulk tissue with the AllPrep DNA/RNA mini kit, without cell sorting. Surgical resection was performed in China between 2015 and March 2016 on about 5 patients with histopathologically diagnosed primary liver carcinoma. Patients had chronic HBV infection and were treatment-naive at sampling. Five spatially separated regions were sampled per tumor: superior, inferior, left-lateral and right-lateral poles, plus the tumor centre. Histology showed that every tumor sample contained more than 80% viable tumor cells. Fresh tumor and adjacent tissue pieces were bisected; one half was stored in RNAlater at -80°C, the other sent for histology.

This receptor was obtained from a woman aged 55-69 years with primary liver carcinoma and hepatitis B virus infection. The rearranged segments are TRBV5-1 and TRBJ1-1; 11 nucleotides in the junction match TRBD1. The sample consisted of liver tumor tissue from sampling region 4. Explained via the paper, the cell subset or site label denotes: tumor region T4, right-lateral pole. This receptor carries the CDR3 CASSPVPRTGGSEAFF. The DNA sequence follows: TGCGCCAGCAGCCCGGTACCAAGGACAGGGGGCAGTGAAGCTTTCTTT.